This T cell receptor beta chain was sequenced for a study of shared clonotypes between healthy human individuals. The wider study: Per-donor plates numbered three CD4 naive, three CD4 memory, two CD8 naive and one CD8 memory.

Findings and caveats of the study: Although depth was large, rarefaction showed that sequencing of the sorted subsets was incomplete. The naive CD4 repertoires of several donors were compared, and around 5% of clonotypes were shared.

Comment on this clone: Its specificity is not known.

The authors loaded roughly 180 ng DNA, 25,000 to 30,000 T cell genomes, into sorted-subset replicate PCRs. The protocol was immunoSEQ multiplex PCR, while the TCRdb copy is restricted to in-frame clones and leaves out a portion. The table lists 190,000 or so clones, around 63% of them singletons. V lost 4 bases to trimming and J lost 1 base, with 13 bases between them. This CDR3 spans 16 amino acids. Germline V CDR1 and CDR2: KGHSH, LQKENI. This chain uses TRBV18 with TRBJ2-2; D is uncertain. Sequenced sample: memory CD4+ T cells sorted from blood. The subset denotes: CD45RA-negative fraction. The TCR sequence derives from a man under 40 in good health. CDR3: CASSLNYGWNTGELFF. CDR3 in DNA: TGTGCCAGCTCACTCAACTACGGGTGGAACACCGGGGAGCTGTTTTTT.